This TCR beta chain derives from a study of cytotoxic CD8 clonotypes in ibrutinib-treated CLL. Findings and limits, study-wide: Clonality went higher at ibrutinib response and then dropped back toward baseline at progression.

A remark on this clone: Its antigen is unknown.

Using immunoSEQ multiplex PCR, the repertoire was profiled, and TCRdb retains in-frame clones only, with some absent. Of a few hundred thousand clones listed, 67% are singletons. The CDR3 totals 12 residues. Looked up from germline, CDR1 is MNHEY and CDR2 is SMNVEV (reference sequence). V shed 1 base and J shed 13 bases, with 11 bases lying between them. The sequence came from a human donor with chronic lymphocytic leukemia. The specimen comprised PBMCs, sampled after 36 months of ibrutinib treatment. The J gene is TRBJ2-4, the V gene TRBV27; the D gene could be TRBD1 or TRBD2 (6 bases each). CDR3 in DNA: TGTGCCAGCAGTTTATACGGGGGCAGACAGTACTTC. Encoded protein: CASSLYGGRQYF.